Below, 4 T cell receptor beta chains from the same sample are listed, as sequenced in a study of cytomegalovirus exposure and HLA in healthy donors. The PCR employed 60 Vbeta primers together with 13 Jbeta primers. TCRdb's copy holds only in-frame clones and misses some; the assay was immunoSEQ multiplex PCR. The table includes 70,000 to 95,000 clones, approximately 80% detected once. The sample comprised PBMCs. All receptors derive from a man younger than 35 in good health and CMV-seronegative.

The chain employs TRBV18 and TRBJ1-2; 12 nucleotides agree with TRBD1. The V gene end was trimmed by 4 bases and the J gene end by 8 bases; junction bases not matched to a gene: 14. The CDR3 covers 17 residues. Germline values: CDR1 KGHSH, CDR2 LQKENI. The CDR3 here is CASSLSEGGQGAEGYTF. Here the CDR3 DNA reads TGTGCCAGCTCACTATCCGAAGGGGGACAGGGGGCTGAAGGCTACACCTTC.

The V gene is TRBV18, the J gene TRBJ1-5; 8 bases fit TRBD1. Trimming took 5 bases from V and 2 from J; bases not matched to a gene: 5. This CDR3 contains 15 residues. Germline CDR1 reads KGHSH; CDR2 reads LQKENI. CDR3 loop: CASSIDRGGNQPQHF. The CDR3 region has the DNA TGTGCCAGCTCAATAGACAGGGGAGGCAATCAGCCCCAGCATTTT.

The chain recombines TRBV27 with TRBJ1-2; 9 bases align to TRBD1. V shed 6 bases, J shed 6 bases, and the junction held 2 bases outside the gene matches. The V gene's germline CDR1 is MNHEY and CDR2 SMNVEV (reference sequence). This CDR3 region has 12 residues. The CDR3 region is CASRTGGDGYTF. The CDR3, as DNA: TGTGCCAGCAGGACAGGGGGAGATGGCTACACCTTC.

This chain uses TRBV28 with TRBJ1-2, with unresolved D. V was pared by 2 bases and J by 5 bases, with 12 bases between. The CDR3 is 14 amino acids. Germline values: CDR1 MDHEN, CDR2 SYDVKM. CDR3 sequence (DNA): TGTGCCAGCAGTTTAGGCGGCACTATGTATGGCTACACCTTC. Residues: CASSLGGTMYGYTF.